This T cell receptor (beta chain) emerged from a study of T cell repertoires in cytomegalovirus infection. TCRdb used MiXCR to reprocess the reads, holding one entry per CDR3 protein. The repertoire holds approximately 300,000 distinct CDR3 sequences, with more than 20% as singletons. There are 14 residues in the CDR3. V was clipped by 8 bases and J by 4 bases; unmatched bases: 8. Germline CDR1 MNHEY, CDR2 SVGAGI. With respect to this clonotype: Antigen unknown.

The J gene is TRBJ2-1, the V gene TRBV6-5; 7 nucleotides agree with TRBD2. The source is a human donor in good health (CMV status not recorded). Some clones in this sample may be carry-over from other donors' samples. This specimen consisted of cultured PBMCs, obtained from culture after CMV antigen stimulation. The CDR3: CASSVSSGYNEQFF. DNA of the CDR3: TGTGCCAGCTCCGTTTCTAGCGGATACAATGAGCAGTTCTTC.